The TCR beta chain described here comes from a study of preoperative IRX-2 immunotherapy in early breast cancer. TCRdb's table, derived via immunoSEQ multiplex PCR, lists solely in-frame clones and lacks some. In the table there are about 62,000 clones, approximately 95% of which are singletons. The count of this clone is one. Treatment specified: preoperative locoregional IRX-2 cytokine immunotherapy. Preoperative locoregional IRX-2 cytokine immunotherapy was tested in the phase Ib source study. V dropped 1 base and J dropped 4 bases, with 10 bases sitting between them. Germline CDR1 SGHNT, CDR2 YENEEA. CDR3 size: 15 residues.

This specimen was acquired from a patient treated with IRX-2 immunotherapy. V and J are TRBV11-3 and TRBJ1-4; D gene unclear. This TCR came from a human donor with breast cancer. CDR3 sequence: CASSLVAAVNEKLFF. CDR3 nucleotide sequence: TGTGCCAGCAGCTTAGTCGCAGCAGTTAATGAAAAACTGTTTTTT.